This T cell receptor beta chain was profiled in a study of blood T cell repertoires in COVID-19. As for the study in general: The origin of the acute and convalescent COVID-19 samples was the United States, Italy and Spain. Sources were T cells, B-cell-depleted T cells, or PBMCs; the material itself was cDNA or gDNA.

Per the original data handling: Reference gene primer amplification gave estimated nucleated cell counts. The protocol was immunoSEQ multiplex PCR, while the TCRdb copy is restricted to in-frame clones and leaves out a portion. The V and J calls and clone size come from that table; D and trimming were worked out from the DNA. Here the sample spans 150,000 to 200,000 clones, around 90% being singletons. The sequence was obtained from a human donor in a cohort sampled during active COVID-19. The sequenced sample was peripheral blood.

For the CDR3, the DNA is TGTGCCAGCTCACCGGGGACTACTACCTACGAGCAGTACTTC. Its protein is CASSPGTTTYEQYF. The gene calls are TRBV18 and TRBJ2-7; 7 nucleotides align to TRBD2. CDR1 and CDR2 (germline): KGHSH, LQKENI. The CDR3 extends over 14 amino acids. J lost 2 bases, V lost 3 bases, and 4 bases had no gene match.